Each of the 30 T cell receptor beta chains below was sequenced from the same sample in a study of cytomegalovirus exposure and HLA in healthy donors. The PCR had 60 Vbeta and 13 Jbeta primers. Generated by immunoSEQ multiplex PCR, the TCRdb table keeps only in-frame clones and is missing some. The sample includes around 130,000 clones, 80% to 85% of them seen just once. The source material was PBMCs. All receptors derive from a woman aged 40 to 55 in good health and CMV-seronegative.

V gene TRBV9 combines with J gene TRBJ2-1, with D uncertain. Germline assignment: CDR1 SGDLS and CDR2 YYNGEE. The V end was cut by 0 bases, the J end by 8 bases, with 9 bases between. The CDR3 covers 13 residues. The CDR3 loop reads CASSVVISHEQFF. The CDR3 nucleotides read TGTGCCAGCAGCGTAGTAATTTCCCATGAGCAGTTCTTC.

CDR3 coding DNA: TGTGCCAGTAGTATCCGAGCGGGAGTCTCCGGGGAGCTGTTTTTT. Translated: CASSIRAGVSGELFF. The chain carries TRBV19 and TRBJ2-2; 8 nucleotides align to TRBD2. Germline lookup yields CDR1 LNHDA and CDR2 SQIVND (reference sequence). Trimming took 3 bases from V and 6 from J; bases not matched to a gene: 6. The CDR3 has 15 amino acids.

The V and J genes are TRBV19 and TRBJ1-1; 9 positions agree with TRBD1. This CDR3 has 14 amino acids. Germline V gene sequence: CDR1 LNHDA, CDR2 SQIVND (reference sequence). J gave up 5 bases and V 6 bases, and 7 bases lay outside the gene matches. The CDR3 DNA reads as TGTGCCAGTAGAGAGACAGGGGGTAGGACTGAAGCTTTCTTT. This gives the protein CASRETGGRTEAFF.

The chain carries TRBV27 and TRBJ2-7; 9 nucleotides align to TRBD1. Germline CDR1 reads MNHEY; CDR2 reads SMNVEV (reference sequence). The CDR3 is made up of 13 amino acids. After removal of 7 bases from V and 9 bases from J, the junction contained 10 bases not matched to a gene. The CDR3 sequence is CASMGTGSGRQYF. Written as DNA, the CDR3 is TGTGCCAGCATGGGGACAGGGTCGGGCAGGCAGTACTTC.

V is TRBV6-6 and J is TRBJ2-1, with 10 bases identical to TRBD2. The CDR3 is 15 amino acids. Germline CDR1 MNHNY, CDR2 SVGAGI (reference sequence). V dropped 0 bases and J dropped 7; count of bases not matched to a gene: 3. The CDR3 nucleotides read TGTGCCAGCAGTTACTCGACTAGCGGGCCTAATGAGCAGTTCTTC. Encoded protein: CASSYSTSGPNEQFF.

V usage is TRBV19 and J usage is TRBJ2-5; D is unresolved. V was shortened by 5 bases and J by 1 base, with 14 bases between the two germline ends. Germline V gives CDR1 LNHDA, CDR2 SQIVND (reference sequence). The length of the CDR3 is 15 residues. The CDR3 bases are TGTGCCAGTAGTGCCCCCGACGGCGGCCAAGAGACCCAGTACTTC. Amino acid sequence: CASSAPDGGQETQYF.

The V gene is TRBV5-1, the J gene TRBJ2-5; 11 bases are shared with TRBD2. The CDR3 runs to 16 residues. V lost 0 bases and J lost 4; bases outside the gene matches: 5. Germline V gene lookup returns CDR1 SGHRS and CDR2 YFSETQ. CDR3 nucleotides: TGCGCCAGCAGCTTGGCCCTAGCGGGGGGAGGAGAGACCCAGTACTTC. Residues: CASSLALAGGGETQYF.

CDR3 loop: CASSFVGSSYNSPLHF. Here the CDR3 DNA reads TGTGCCAGCAGCTTCGTTGGTAGCTCCTATAATTCACCCCTCCACTTT. The rearrangement uses TRBV11-2 and TRBJ1-6; D is unclear. The CDR3 is 16 residues long. Germline CDR1 reads SGHAT; CDR2 reads FQNNGV. The V end was cut by 3 bases, the J end by 0 bases, with 9 bases between.

This chain uses TRBV9 with TRBJ2-2; TRBD2 aligns across 8 bases. This CDR3 region has 14 residues. The germline V gene encodes CDR1 SGDLS and CDR2 YYNGEE. The ends lost 7 bases at V and 2 bases at J; junction bases unmatched: 4. Here the CDR3 DNA reads TGTGCCAGCGGAGCGGGAGATAACACCGGGGAGCTGTTTTTT. Its translation is CASGAGDNTGELFF.

J is TRBJ2-7 and V is TRBV5-1, with TRBD2 matching 9 bases. The germline V gene encodes CDR1 SGHRS and CDR2 YFSETQ. V was clipped by 0 bases and J by 9 bases; unmatched bases: 13. The CDR3 has 16 amino acids. CDR3 amino acids: CASSLGPSGTPSWQYF. In nucleotides, the CDR3 is TGCGCCAGCAGCTTGGGCCCTAGCGGGACCCCTTCGTGGCAGTACTTC.

This clone was detected only a few times. The chain uses TRBV27 and TRBJ2-4; 7 bases are shared with TRBD1. Trimming removed 6 bases from V and 0 bases from J; junction bases left unmatched: 11. Germline V gene sequence: CDR1 MNHEY, CDR2 SMNVEV (reference sequence). The CDR3 covers 17 residues. CDR3 sequence (DNA): TGTGCCAGCAGAAAAAAAGGGACAGATCTAGCCAAAAACATTCAGTACTTC. It codes for CASRKKGTDLAKNIQYF.

The rearrangement joins TRBV9 to TRBJ2-1; weak D call: TRBD1 (8 bases). V gave up 5 bases and J gave up 4 bases, with 16 bases separating them. CDR3 length: 15 amino acids. The germline gives CDR1 SGDLS, CDR2 YYNGEE. Here the CDR3 DNA reads TGTGCCAGCAGTCTGACAGGGGAGGGGTACAATGAGCAGTTCTTC. This translates into CASSLTGEGYNEQFF.

The rearrangement uses TRBV30 and TRBJ1-2; tentatively, D is TRBD1 (6 bases). The germline V gene has CDR1 GTSNPN and CDR2 SVGIG (reference sequence). The V end was cut by 8 bases, the J end by 4 bases, with 17 bases between. The CDR3 is 13 amino acids. DNA for the CDR3: TGTGCCGGCAGAACGGACAGTCGCTATGGCTACACCTTC. This sequence encodes CAGRTDSRYGYTF.

This chain links TRBV18 with TRBJ2-2, with 7 bases lining up with TRBD1. J gave up 3 bases and V 6 bases, and 7 bases lay outside the gene matches. The germline CDR1 and CDR2 sequences are KGHSH and LQKENI. This CDR3 contains 15 residues. As DNA, the CDR3 is TGTGCCAGCTCCTCCAGGGGGAGCGACACCGGGGAGCTGTTTTTT. It codes for CASSSRGSDTGELFF.

This clone was observed a few times. V and J are TRBV5-4 and TRBJ2-3; 10 bases are a match to TRBD2. The CDR3 is 19 residues long. CDR1 is SGHNT and CDR2 is YYREEE in the germline V gene (reference sequence). Trimming cost V 0 bases and J 7 bases; bases outside gene matches: 17. This chain's CDR3 is CASSLAVTSGTGARNTQYF. CDR3 in DNA: TGTGCCAGCAGCTTGGCCGTAACTAGCGGGACCGGAGCGAGAAATACGCAGTATTTT.

The CDR3 region has the DNA TGTGCCAGCAGTGAAAATACAGGGAGCTCCTACGAGCAGTACTTC. Translating gives CASSENTGSSYEQYF. The rearrangement uses TRBV25-1 and TRBJ2-7; D possibly corresponds to TRBD1 (6 bases). The CDR3 has 15 residues. CDR1 and CDR2 from the germline V gene are MGHDK and SYGVNS. Trimming left V 2 bases short and J 0 bases short, with 11 bases between.

CDR3 loop: CAWSVIRRPGATDTQYF. CDR3 nucleotide sequence: TGTGCCTGGAGTGTAATAAGACGCCCGGGAGCAACAGATACGCAGTATTTT. The V call is TRBV30, the J call TRBJ2-3, with D maybe TRBD2 (6 bases). This CDR3 spans 17 amino acids. The germline gives CDR1 GTSNPN, CDR2 SVGIG (reference sequence). The V gene lost 0 bases and the J gene lost 3 bases, with 19 bases spanning the gap.

The V and J genes are TRBV1 and TRBJ2-1; the D call TRBD2 from the table was never checked on the DNA. TRBV1 is a documented pseudogene. This CDR3 region has 16 residues. CDR3 DNA: TGCACCAACCCGCGCCGGACTAGCACTAATTACAATGAGCAGTTCTTC. Protein product: CTNPRRTSTNYNEQFF.

The genes are TRBV10-1 and TRBJ2-5; no firm D call. The last part of the DNA fits TRBJ2-7 better; the J call may be wrong. CDR3 length: 11 amino acids. In germline, CDR1 is WNHNN, CDR2 SYGVQD (reference sequence). The CDR3 DNA is TGCGCCAGCAGTGATCATTACGAGCAGTACTTC. Translating gives CASSDHYEQYF.

The table lists this clone with a count of one. The CDR3 DNA reads as TGCGCCAGCAGTATCAGACAGAGCTCGAGCTCCTACGAGCAGTACTTC. Translated, it gives CASSIRQSSSSYEQYF. The chain joins TRBV4-1 to TRBJ2-7; a weak D match, TRBD1 (5 bases). This CDR3 has 16 amino acids. From germline, CDR1 is MGHRA and CDR2 YSYEKL. Trimming stripped 6 bases from V and 0 bases from J, with 18 bases between.

Only a few counts were recorded for this clone. V gene TRBV6-6 combines with J gene TRBJ2-1; 10 positions agree with TRBD2. The V and J ends lost 6 bases and 4 bases, in that order; junction bases with no gene match: 6. Germline lookup yields CDR1 MNHNY and CDR2 SVGAGI (reference sequence). The CDR3 covers 15 residues. In nucleotides, the CDR3 is TGTGCCAGCAGCTCCGGGACTAGCGAATACAATGAGCAGTTCTTC. The encoded protein is CASSSGTSEYNEQFF.

The chain recombines TRBV2 with TRBJ1-3, with D unresolved. CDR3 size: 11 residues. The V end lost 4 bases, the J end lost 8 bases, and 6 bases lay between the germline ends. In germline, CDR1 is SNHLY, CDR2 FYNNEI. CDR3: CASSVAYTIYF. For the CDR3, the DNA is TGTGCCAGCAGTGTCGCGTACACCATATATTTT. The variable domain in full, with the rest retrieved from reference TRBV2 and TRBJ1-3, is EPEVTQTPSHQVTQMGQEVILRCVPISNHLYFYWYRQILGQKVEFLVSFYNNEISEKSEIFDDQFSVERPDGSNFTLKIRSTKLEDSAMYFCASSVAYTIYFGEGSWLTVV.

The rearrangement uses TRBV10-3 and TRBJ1-1; D gene uncertain. The CDR3 spans 15 residues. Trimming took off 2 bases at V and 4 bases at J, with 14 bases between the two ends. Looked up from germline, CDR1 is ENHRY and CDR2 is SYGVKD. The CDR3 bases are TGTGCCATCAGTGAGCCTTCAGGTAGATCCACTGAAGCTTTCTTT. As protein: CAISEPSGRSTEAFF.

This sequence joins TRBV11-2 and TRBJ1-3, with a weak D call TRBD1 (6 bases). CDR1 and CDR2 from the germline V gene are SGHAT and FQNNGV. The CDR3 consists of 14 residues. V lost 3 bases and J lost 4, with 10 bases in between. The CDR3 DNA reads as TGTGCCAGCAGCTTGGGGGCTGCGGGAAACACCATATATTTT. This encodes CASSLGAAGNTIYF.

The rearrangement links TRBV29-1 to TRBJ2-4, with D perhaps matching TRBD2 (6 bases). CDR1 and CDR2 (germline): SQVTM, ANQGSEA. Between the trimmed V and J ends, which lost 7 bases and 6 bases, there was a span of 16 bases. CDR3 length: 13 amino acids. CDR3 amino acids: CSAVGGVGNIQYF. The CDR3 coding sequence is TGCAGCGCTGTGGGCGGGGTAGGAAACATTCAGTACTTC.

The chain has TRBV25-1 and TRBJ1-4, with 7 bases lining up with TRBD1. This CDR3 comprises 16 residues. The germline V gene encodes CDR1 MGHDK and CDR2 SYGVNS. V lost 2 bases and J lost 7; bases outside the gene matches: 10. In DNA form, the CDR3 reads TGTGCCAGCAGTGAACCCAGGAGGGGGCGTTTTGAAAAACTGTTTTTT. Protein product: CASSEPRRGRFEKLFF.

The sample holds one count of this clone. This chain uses TRBV7-8 with TRBJ2-5; D is ambiguous. Germline V CDR1 and CDR2: SGHVS, FQNEAQ. V gave up 2 bases and J gave up 5 bases, with 6 bases separating them. The CDR3 runs to 12 residues. CDR3 in amino acids: CASSLSRETQYF. The CDR3 DNA reads as TGTGCCAGCAGCTTATCGCGGGAGACCCAGTACTTC.

This sequence joins TRBV19 and TRBJ2-4, with 9 positions matching TRBD1. Looked up from germline, CDR1 is LNHDA and CDR2 is SQIVND (reference sequence). V lost 1 base and J lost 0; bases outside the gene matches: 4. CDR3 length: 17 residues. Written as DNA, the CDR3 is TGTGCCAGTAGTATAGTTCGGACAGGGGAAGCCAAAAACATTCAGTACTTC. Protein: CASSIVRTGEAKNIQYF.

The J gene is TRBJ2-7, the V gene TRBV5-1, with 8 bases aligning to TRBD1. The trim removed 3 bases at V and 5 bases at J, leaving 10 bases unmatched. Germline CDR1 SGHRS, CDR2 YFSETQ. The CDR3 totals 15 residues. CDR3 DNA: TGCGCCAGCAGCTCCTGGACAGGGAACGGGGACGAGCAGTACTTC. This encodes CASSSWTGNGDEQYF.

This clone was detected many times. The chain has TRBV5-1 and TRBJ1-2, with a tentative D call TRBD1 (5 bases). The CDR3 loop spans 13 amino acids. Germline values: CDR1 SGHRS, CDR2 YFSETQ. Between the trimmed V and J ends, which lost 0 bases and 2 bases, there was a span of 5 bases. CDR3 loop: CASSLEGNYGYTF. In nucleotides, the CDR3 is TGCGCCAGCAGCTTGGAGGGGAACTATGGCTACACCTTC.